This TCR beta chain was sequenced in a study of blood T cells in healthy people across ages. Study-wide points: Long-lived donors had more naive CD4+ cells and higher diversity than aged donors.

As for this clonotype: Its cognate antigen is unknown.

The CDR3 is made up of 15 amino acids. Trimming at V came to 3 bases and at J to 2 bases, leaving 6 bases not matched to a gene. Germline CDR1 reads SGHRS; CDR2 reads YFSETQ. Sample-barcoded 5' priming and a J-beta primer mix drove a second PCR of roughly 6 to 12 cycles. A tag from a template-switch adaptor with 12 random nucleotides marked each cDNA molecule. TCRdb redid the calling of the 5' RACE reads with MiXCR, one entry per CDR3 protein. The sample lists about 1.8 million distinct CDR3 sequences, roughly 49% seen once, with more than 2% in the top ten. The origin of this receptor is a woman in her thirties or forties in good health. The sample was blood. The genes are TRBV5-1 and TRBJ1-1; 8 bases align to TRBD1. CDR3 DNA sequence: TGCGCCAGCAGCTCTCCCAGGGGGCACAACACTGAAGCTTTCTTT. Its translation: CASSSPRGHNTEAFF.